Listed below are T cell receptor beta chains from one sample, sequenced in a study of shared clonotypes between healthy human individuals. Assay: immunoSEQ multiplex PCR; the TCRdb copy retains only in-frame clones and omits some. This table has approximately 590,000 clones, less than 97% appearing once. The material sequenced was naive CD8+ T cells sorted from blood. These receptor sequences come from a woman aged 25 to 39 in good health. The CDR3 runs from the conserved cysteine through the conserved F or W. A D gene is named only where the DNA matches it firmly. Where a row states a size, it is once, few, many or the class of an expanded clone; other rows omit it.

CDR3nt: TGTGCCAGCAGCACCTTAGACAGGGCTGGAAACACCATATATTTT
CDR3aa: CASSTLDRAGNTIYF
j_gene: TRBJ1-3
abundance: -
d_gene: TRBD1
v_gene: TRBV11-2

CDR3nt: TGTGCCAGCAGCTTGGAAAAGCGGGGGAGCTCCTACAATGAGCAGTTCTTC
CDR3aa: CASSLEKRGSSYNEQFF
j_gene: TRBJ2-1
abundance: -
d_gene: TRBD2
v_gene: TRBV7-9

CDR3nt: TGTGCCAGCAGTTCGGGGGGATATGGCTACACCTTC
CDR3aa: CASSSGGYGYTF
j_gene: TRBJ1-2
abundance: once
d_gene: -
v_gene: TRBV27

CDR3nt: TGTGCCAGCAGCCAGGAGGACAGGGTATCCTATGGCTACACCTTC
CDR3aa: CASSQEDRVSYGYTF
j_gene: TRBJ1-2
abundance: -
d_gene: TRBD1
v_gene: TRBV14

CDR3nt: TGTGCCTGGAGTGTGGGGCAGCCCCAGCATTTT
CDR3aa: CAWSVGQPQHF
j_gene: TRBJ1-5
abundance: few
d_gene: -
v_gene: TRBV30

CDR3nt: TGTGCCGGGGGGGGATACGCCGAGACCCAGTACTTC
CDR3aa: CAGGGYAETQYF
j_gene: TRBJ2-5
abundance: -
d_gene: -
v_gene: TRBV21-1

CDR3nt: TGTGCCAGCAGCGGGTCAGGGAGTGGGGAGACCCAGTACTTC
CDR3aa: CASSGSGSGETQYF
j_gene: TRBJ2-5
abundance: -
d_gene: -
v_gene: TRBV9

CDR3nt: TGTGCCAGCAGTTTTCTCAGAGGGGGCCCTGAAGCTTTCTTT
CDR3aa: CASSFLRGGPEAFF
j_gene: TRBJ1-1
abundance: -
d_gene: TRBD1
v_gene: TRBV28

CDR3nt: TGTGCCAGCAGCTCGCTAGCGGGAGTCACCGGGGAGCTGTTTTTT
CDR3aa: CASSSLAGVTGELFF
j_gene: TRBJ2-2
abundance: -
d_gene: TRBD2
v_gene: TRBV28

CDR3nt: TGTGCCAGCAGTTTATCGATCGAGACAGTTAGGAGCTCTGGAAACACCATATATTTT
CDR3aa: CASSLSIETVRSSGNTIYF
j_gene: TRBJ1-3
abundance: -
d_gene: -
v_gene: TRBV27

CDR3nt: TGTGCCAGCAGTTCAAGGCCAGATACGCAGTATTTT
CDR3aa: CASSSRPDTQYF
j_gene: TRBJ2-3
abundance: -
d_gene: -
v_gene: TRBV27

CDR3nt: TGTGCCAGCAGCTTGTTAGGCGAGGGGGTGCGCACCGGGGAGCTGTTTTTT
CDR3aa: CASSLLGEGVRTGELFF
j_gene: TRBJ2-2
abundance: -
d_gene: -
v_gene: TRBV5-4

CDR3nt: TGTGCCAGCAGCTTAATATCGCGTGTACAGGGGTCCTACGAGCAGTACTTC
CDR3aa: CASSLISRVQGSYEQYF
j_gene: TRBJ2-7
abundance: -
d_gene: TRBD1
v_gene: TRBV7-8

CDR3nt: TGTGCCAGCAGCACGGACGGGACTTTTTACAATGAGCAGTTCTTC
CDR3aa: CASSTDGTFYNEQFF
j_gene: TRBJ2-1
abundance: -
d_gene: -
v_gene: TRBV7-9

CDR3nt: TGTGCCAGCAGTGAGATATCAGGAAACTATGGCTACACCTTC
CDR3aa: CASSEISGNYGYTF
j_gene: TRBJ1-2
abundance: few
d_gene: -
v_gene: TRBV2

CDR3nt: TGTGCCAGCAGTGAAGGTGCTACGGGACTAGCGGGGAACAATGAGCAGTTCTTC
CDR3aa: CASSEGATGLAGNNEQFF
j_gene: TRBJ2-1
abundance: -
d_gene: TRBD2
v_gene: TRBV2

CDR3nt: TGTGCCAGCAGCGTCGGCGGGAGCTCCTACGAGCAGTACTTC
CDR3aa: CASSVGGSSYEQYF
j_gene: TRBJ2-7
abundance: -
d_gene: TRBD2
v_gene: TRBV9